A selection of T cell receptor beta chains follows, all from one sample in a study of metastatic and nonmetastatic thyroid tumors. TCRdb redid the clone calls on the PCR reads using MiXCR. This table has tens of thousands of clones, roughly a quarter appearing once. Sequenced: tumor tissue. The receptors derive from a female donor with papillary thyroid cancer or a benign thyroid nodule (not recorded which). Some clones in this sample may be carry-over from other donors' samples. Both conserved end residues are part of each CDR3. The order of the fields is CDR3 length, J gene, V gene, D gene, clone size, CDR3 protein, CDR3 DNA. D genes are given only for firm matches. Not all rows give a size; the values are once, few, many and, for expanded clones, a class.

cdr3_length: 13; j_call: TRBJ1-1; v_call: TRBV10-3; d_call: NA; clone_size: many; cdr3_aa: CAISDPGGTEAFF; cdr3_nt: TGTGCCATCAGTGATCCGGGGGGAACTGAAGCTTTCTTT
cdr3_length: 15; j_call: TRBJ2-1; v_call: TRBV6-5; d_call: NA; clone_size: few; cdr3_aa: CASSYLGGSYNEQFF; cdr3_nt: TGTGCCAGCAGTTATCTGGGGGGCTCCTACAATGAGCAGTTCTTC
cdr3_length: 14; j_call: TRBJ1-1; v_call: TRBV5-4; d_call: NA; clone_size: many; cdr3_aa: CASSLGTGITEAFF; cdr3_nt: TGTGCCAGCAGCTTGGGTACAGGAATCACTGAAGCTTTCTTT
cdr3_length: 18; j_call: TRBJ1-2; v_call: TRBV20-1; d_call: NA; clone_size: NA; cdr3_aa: CSARDPARGARFDYGYTF; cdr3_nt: TGCAGTGCTAGAGATCCGGCTCGCGGGGCAAGATTCGACTATGGCTACACCTTC
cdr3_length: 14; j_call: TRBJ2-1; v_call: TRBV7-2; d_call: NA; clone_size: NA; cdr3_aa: CASSLVSGHNEQFF; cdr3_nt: TGTGCCAGCAGCTTAGTTAGCGGACACAATGAGCAGTTCTTC
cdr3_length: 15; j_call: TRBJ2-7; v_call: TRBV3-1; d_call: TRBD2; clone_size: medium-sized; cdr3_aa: CASSQGTSGRSEQYF; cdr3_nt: TGTGCCAGCAGCCAAGGGACTAGCGGGAGATCCGAGCAGTACTTC
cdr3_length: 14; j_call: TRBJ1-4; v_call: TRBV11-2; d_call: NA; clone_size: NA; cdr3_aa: CASSFSTKSEKLFF; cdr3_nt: TGTGCCAGCAGCTTTTCCACTAAGAGTGAAAAACTGTTTTTT
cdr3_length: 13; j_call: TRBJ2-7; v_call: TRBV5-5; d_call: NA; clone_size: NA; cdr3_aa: CASSLIGSYEQCF; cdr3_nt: TGTGCCAGCAGCTTGATCGGATCCTACGAGCAGTGCTTC
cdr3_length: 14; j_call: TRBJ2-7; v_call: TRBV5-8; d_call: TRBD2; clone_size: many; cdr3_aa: CASSLAGTSYEQYF; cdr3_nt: TGTGCCAGCAGCTTGGCAGGGACTAGCTACGAGCAGTACTTC
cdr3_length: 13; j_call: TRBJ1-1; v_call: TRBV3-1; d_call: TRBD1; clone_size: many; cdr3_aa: CASSQDYDREAFF; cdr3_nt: TGTGCCAGCAGCCAAGACTACGACAGGGAGGCTTTCTTT
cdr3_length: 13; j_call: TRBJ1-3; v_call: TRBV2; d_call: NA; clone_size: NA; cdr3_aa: CASARGPVNTIYF; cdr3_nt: TGTGCCAGCGCCCGTGGCCCTGTAAACACCATATATTTT
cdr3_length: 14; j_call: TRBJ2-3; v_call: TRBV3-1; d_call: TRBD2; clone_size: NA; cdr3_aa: CASSQVLAGGAQYF; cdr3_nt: TGTGCCAGCAGCCAAGTATTAGCGGGAGGGGCGCAGTATTTT
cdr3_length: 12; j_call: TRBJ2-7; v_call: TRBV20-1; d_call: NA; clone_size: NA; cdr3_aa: CSARTGRYEQYF; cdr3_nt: TGCAGTGCTAGGACGGGCCGTTACGAGCAGTACTTC
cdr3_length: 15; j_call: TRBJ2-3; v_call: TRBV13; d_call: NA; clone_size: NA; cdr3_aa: CASRLRGSNTDTQYF; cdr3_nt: TGTGCCAGCAGGCTCCGGGGCAGCAACACAGATACGCAGTATTTT
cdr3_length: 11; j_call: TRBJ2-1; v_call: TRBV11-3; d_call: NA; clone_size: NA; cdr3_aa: CASRGRAEQFF; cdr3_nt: TGTGCCAGCAGAGGAAGAGCGGAGCAGTTCTTC
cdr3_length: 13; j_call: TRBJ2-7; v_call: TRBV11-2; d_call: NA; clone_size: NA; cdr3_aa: CASTAGVNYEQYF; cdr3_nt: TGTGCCAGCACGGCAGGGGTTAATTACGAGCAGTACTTC
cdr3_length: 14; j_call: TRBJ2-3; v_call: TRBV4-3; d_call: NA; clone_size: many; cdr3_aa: CASSQLGSTDTQYF; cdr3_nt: TGCGCCAGCAGCCAACTGGGTAGCACAGATACGCAGTATTTT
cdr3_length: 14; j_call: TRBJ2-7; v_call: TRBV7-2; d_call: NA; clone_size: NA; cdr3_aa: CASSLASGSYEQYF; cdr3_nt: TGTGCCAGCAGCTTAGCATCCGGATCCTACGAGCAGTACTTC
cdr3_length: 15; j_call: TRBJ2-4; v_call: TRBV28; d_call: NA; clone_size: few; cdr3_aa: CASSPTGIAKNIQYF; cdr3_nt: TGTGCCAGCAGCCCAACAGGGATAGCCAAAAACATTCAGTACTTC
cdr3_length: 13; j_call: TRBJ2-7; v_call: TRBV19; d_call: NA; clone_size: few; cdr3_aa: CASMAGPGYEQYF; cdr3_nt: TGTGCCAGTATGGCAGGCCCAGGCTACGAGCAGTACTTC
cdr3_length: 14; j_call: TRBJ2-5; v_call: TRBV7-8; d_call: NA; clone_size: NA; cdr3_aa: CASSLEVGQETQYF; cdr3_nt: TGTGCCAGCAGCTTAGAGGTGGGTCAAGAGACCCAGTACTTC
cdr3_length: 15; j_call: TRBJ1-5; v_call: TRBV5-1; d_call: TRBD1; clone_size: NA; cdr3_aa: CASSYSGGAGQPQHF; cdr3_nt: TGCGCCAGCAGCTACTCAGGGGGCGCAGGGCAGCCCCAGCATTTT
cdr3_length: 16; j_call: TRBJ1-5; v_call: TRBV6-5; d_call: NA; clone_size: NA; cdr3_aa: CASSYDRPGPNQPQHF; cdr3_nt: TGTGCCAGCAGTTACGACAGACCGGGTCCAAATCAGCCCCAGCATTTT
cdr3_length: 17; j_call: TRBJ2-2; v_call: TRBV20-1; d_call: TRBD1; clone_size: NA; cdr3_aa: CSARWVGQGDIGGDLSF; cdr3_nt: TGCAGTGCTAGGTGGGTGGGACAGGGGGATATTGGCGGGGATCTGTCTTTT
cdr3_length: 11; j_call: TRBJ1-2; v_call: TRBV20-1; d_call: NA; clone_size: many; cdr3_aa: CSAREQNGYTF; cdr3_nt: TGCAGTGCTAGAGAACAGAATGGCTACACCTTC
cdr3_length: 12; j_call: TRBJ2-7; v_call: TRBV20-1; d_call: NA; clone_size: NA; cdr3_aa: CSVGGASYEQYF; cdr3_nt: TGCAGTGTCGGCGGTGCCTCCTACGAGCAGTACTTC
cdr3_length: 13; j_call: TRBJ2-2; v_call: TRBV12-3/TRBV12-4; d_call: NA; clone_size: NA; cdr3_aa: CASSLRRAGELFF; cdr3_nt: TGTGCCAGCAGTTTACGGCGTGCCGGGGAGCTTTTTTTT
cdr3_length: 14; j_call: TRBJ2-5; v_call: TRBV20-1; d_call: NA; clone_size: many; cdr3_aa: CSARSGEPQETQYF; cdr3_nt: TGCAGTGCTAGATCGGGGGAACCCCAAGAGACCCAGTACTTC
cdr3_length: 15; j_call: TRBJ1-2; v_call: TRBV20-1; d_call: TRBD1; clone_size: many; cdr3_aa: CSARYPDRRRYGYTF; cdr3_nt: TGCAGTGCTAGATACCCGGACAGGAGACGGTATGGCTACACCTTC
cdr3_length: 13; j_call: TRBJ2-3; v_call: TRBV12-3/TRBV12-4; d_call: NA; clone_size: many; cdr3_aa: CASSKDGTDTQYF; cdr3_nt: TGTGCCAGCAGTAAGGACGGCACAGATACGCAGTATTTT
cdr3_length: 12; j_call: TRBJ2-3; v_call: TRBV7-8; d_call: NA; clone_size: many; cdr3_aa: CASTLPPDTQYF; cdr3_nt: TGTGCCAGCACCCTACCGCCAGATACGCAGTATTTT
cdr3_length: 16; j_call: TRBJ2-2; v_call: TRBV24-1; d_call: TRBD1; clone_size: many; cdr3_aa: CATSDWDRGNTGELFF; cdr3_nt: TGTGCCACCAGTGATTGGGACAGGGGAAACACCGGGGAGCTGTTTTTT
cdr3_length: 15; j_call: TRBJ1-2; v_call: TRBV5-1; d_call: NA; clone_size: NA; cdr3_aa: CASSLAWQEDYGYTF; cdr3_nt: TGCGCCAGCAGCTTGGCTTGGCAGGAAGACTATGGCTACACCTTC
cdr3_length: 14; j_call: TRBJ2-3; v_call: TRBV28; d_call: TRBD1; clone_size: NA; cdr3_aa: CASSPGQGRDTQYF; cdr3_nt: TGTGCCAGCAGTCCCGGACAGGGAAGGGATACGCAGTATTTT
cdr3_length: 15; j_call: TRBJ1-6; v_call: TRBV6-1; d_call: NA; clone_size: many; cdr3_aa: CASSEAVFRFSPLHF; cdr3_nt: TGTGCCAGCAGTGAAGCCGTCTTTCGGTTTTCACCCCTCCACTTT
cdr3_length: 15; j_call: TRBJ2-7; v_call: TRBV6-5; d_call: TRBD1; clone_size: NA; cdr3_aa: CASSYAGTGSYEQYF; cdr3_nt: TGTGCCAGCAGTTACGCCGGGACAGGCTCCTACGAGCAGTACTTC
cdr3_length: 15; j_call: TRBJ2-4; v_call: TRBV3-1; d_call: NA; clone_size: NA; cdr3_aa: CASSGRGEAKNIQYF; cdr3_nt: TGTGCCAGCAGTGGGCGGGGTGAGGCCAAAAACATTCAGTACTTC